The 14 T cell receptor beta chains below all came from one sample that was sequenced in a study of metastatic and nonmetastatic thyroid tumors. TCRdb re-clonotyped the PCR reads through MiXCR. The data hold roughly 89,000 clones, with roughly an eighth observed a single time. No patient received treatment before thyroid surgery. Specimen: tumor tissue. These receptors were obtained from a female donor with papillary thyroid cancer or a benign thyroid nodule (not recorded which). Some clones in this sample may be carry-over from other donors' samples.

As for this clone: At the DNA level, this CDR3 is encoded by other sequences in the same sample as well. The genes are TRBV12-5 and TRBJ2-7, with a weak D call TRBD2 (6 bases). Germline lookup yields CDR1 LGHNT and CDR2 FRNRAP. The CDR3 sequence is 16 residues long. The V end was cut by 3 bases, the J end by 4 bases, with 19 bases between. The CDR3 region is CASGLDSGVSLYEQYF. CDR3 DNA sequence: TGTGCTAGTGGTTTAGATTCGGGAGTTTCCTTGTACGAGCAGTACTTC.

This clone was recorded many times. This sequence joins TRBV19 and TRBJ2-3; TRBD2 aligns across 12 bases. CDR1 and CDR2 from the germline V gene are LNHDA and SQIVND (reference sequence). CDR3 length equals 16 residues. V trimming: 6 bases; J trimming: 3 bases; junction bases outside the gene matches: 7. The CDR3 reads CASSRILAGGTDTQYF. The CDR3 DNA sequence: TGTGCCAGTAGCAGGATTCTAGCGGGAGGGACAGATACGCAGTATTTT.

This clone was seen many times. CDR3 in DNA: TGTGCCAGCAGTCCAAGGGAGTTTGCGGGAAACACCATATATTTT. Its translation is CASSPREFAGNTIYF. The V gene is TRBV6-1, the J gene TRBJ1-3; D is ambiguous. The germline CDR1 and CDR2 sequences are MNHNS and SASEGT. V was clipped by 5 bases and J by 4 bases, with 15 bases between them. The CDR3 spans 15 residues.

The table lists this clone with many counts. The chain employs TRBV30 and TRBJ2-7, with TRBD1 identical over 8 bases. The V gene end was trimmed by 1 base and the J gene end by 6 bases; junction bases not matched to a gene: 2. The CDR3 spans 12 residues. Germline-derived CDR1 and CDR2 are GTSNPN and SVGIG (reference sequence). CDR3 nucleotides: TGTGCCTGGAGTGGACAGGGGTTCGAGCAGTACTTC. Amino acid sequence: CAWSGQGFEQYF.

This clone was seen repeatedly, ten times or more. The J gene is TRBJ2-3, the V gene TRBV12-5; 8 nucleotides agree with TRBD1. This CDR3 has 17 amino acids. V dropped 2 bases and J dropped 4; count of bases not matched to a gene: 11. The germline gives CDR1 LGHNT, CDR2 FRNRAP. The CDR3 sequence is CASGLPPGQGWSDTQYF. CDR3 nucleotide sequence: TGTGCTAGTGGTTTGCCCCCCGGACAGGGTTGGTCAGATACGCAGTATTTT.

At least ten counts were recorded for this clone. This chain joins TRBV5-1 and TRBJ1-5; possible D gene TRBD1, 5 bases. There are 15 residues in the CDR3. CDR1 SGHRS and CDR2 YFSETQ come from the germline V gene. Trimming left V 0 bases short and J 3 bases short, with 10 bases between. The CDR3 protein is CASSLGGAVNQPQHF. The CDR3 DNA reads TGCGCCAGCAGCTTGGGAGGGGCAGTCAATCAGCCCCAGCATTTT.

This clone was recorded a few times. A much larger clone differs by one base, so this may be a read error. The CDR3 bases are TGTGCCAGTGGTATTCCGGGGGATAGCAATCAGCCCCAGCATTTT. It codes for CASGIPGDSNQPQHF. The chain employs TRBV19 and TRBJ1-5, with D tentatively TRBD1 (5 bases). This CDR3 has 15 residues. Germline assignment: CDR1 LNHDA and CDR2 SQIVND (reference sequence).

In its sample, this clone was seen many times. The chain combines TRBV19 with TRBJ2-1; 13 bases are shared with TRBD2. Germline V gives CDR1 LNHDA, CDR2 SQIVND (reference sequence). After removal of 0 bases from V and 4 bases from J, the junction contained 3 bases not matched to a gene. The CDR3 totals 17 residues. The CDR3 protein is CASSIDWGLAGYNEQFF. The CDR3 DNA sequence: TGTGCCAGTAGTATAGATTGGGGACTAGCGGGGTACAATGAGCAGTTCTTC.

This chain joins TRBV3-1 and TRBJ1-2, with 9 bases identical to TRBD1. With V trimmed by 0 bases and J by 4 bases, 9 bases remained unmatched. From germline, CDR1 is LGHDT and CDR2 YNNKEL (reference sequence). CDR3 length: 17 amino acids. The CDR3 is CASSQEPGQGTFYGYTF. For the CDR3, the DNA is TGTGCCAGCAGCCAAGAGCCCGGACAGGGGACCTTCTATGGCTACACCTTC.

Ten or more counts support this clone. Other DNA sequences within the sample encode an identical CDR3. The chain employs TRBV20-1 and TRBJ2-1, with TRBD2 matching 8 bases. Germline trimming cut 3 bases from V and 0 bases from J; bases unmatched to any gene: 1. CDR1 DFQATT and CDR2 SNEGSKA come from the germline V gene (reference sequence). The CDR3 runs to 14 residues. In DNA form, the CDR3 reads TGCAGTGCTAGCGGGAGGGCCTCCTACAATGAGCAGTTCTTC. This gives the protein CSASGRASYNEQFF.

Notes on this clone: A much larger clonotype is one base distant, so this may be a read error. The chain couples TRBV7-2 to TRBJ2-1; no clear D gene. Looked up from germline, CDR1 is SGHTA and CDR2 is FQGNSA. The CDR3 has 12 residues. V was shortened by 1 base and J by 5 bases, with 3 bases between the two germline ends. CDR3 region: CASSLVNNEQFF. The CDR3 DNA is TGTGCCAGCAGCTTAGTGAACAATGAGCAGTTCTTC. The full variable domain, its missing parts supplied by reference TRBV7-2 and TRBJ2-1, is GAGVSQSPSNKVTEKGKDVELRCDPISGHTALYWYRQSLGQGLEFLIYFQGNSAPDKSGLPSDRFSAERTGGSVSTLTIQRTQQEDSAVYLCASSLVNNEQFFGPGTRLTVL.

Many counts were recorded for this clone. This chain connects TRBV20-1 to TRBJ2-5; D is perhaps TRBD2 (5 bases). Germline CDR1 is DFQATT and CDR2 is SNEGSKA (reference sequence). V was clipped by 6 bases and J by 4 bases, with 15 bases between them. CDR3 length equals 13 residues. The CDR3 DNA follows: TGCAGTGCCACCGTCGGAGGAGGAGAGACCCAGTACTTC. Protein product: CSATVGGGETQYF.

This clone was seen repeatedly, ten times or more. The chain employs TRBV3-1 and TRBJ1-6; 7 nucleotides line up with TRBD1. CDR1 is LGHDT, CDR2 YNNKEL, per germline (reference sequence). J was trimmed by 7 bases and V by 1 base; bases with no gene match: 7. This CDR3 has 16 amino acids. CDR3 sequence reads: CASSQGGRGNNSPLHF. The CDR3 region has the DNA TGTGCCAGCAGCCAAGGTGGCAGGGGGAACAATTCACCCCTCCACTTT.

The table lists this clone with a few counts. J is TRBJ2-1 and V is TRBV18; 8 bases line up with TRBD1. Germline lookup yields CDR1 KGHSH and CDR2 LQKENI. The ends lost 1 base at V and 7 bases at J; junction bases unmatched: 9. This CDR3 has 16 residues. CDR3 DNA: TGTGCCAGCTCACCACTAACGGGACAGGCTGGGAATGAGCAGTTCTTC. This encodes CASSPLTGQAGNEQFF.